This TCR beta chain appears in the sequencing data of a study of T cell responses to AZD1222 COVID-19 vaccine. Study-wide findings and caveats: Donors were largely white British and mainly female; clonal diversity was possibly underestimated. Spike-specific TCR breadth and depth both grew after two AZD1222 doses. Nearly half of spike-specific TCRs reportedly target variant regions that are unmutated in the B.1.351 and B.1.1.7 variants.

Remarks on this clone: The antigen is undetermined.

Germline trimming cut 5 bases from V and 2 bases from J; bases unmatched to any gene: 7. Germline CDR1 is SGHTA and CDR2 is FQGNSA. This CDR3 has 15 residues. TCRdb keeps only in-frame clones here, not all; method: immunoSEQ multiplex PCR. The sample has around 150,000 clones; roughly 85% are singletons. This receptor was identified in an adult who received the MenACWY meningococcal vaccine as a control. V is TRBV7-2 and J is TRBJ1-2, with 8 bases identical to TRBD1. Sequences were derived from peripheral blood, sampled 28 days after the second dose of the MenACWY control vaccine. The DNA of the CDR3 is TGTGCCAGCAGCCCGCAGGGGGCGGAAAACTATGGCTACACCTTC. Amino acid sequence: CASSPQGAENYGYTF.